The 2 T cell receptor beta chains given below trace back to one sample, sequenced in a study of blood T cell repertoires in COVID-19. Using immunoSEQ multiplex PCR, the repertoire was profiled, and TCRdb retains in-frame clones only, with some absent. The profile shows fewer than 450,000 clones, over 75% of them singletons. Sequenced input: PBMCs or T cells enriched from blood (not recorded which). These receptors were collected from a woman between 25 and 40 years old who had recovered from COVID-19.

J is TRBJ1-1 and V is TRBV2; D is possibly TRBD1 (5 bases). The CDR3 consists of 13 residues. V shed 3 bases and J shed 1 base, with 6 bases lying between them. CDR1 and CDR2 from the germline V gene are SNHLY and FYNNEI. The CDR3 sequence is CASSEGGNTEAFF. The CDR3 coding sequence is TGTGCCAGCAGTGAGGGGGGGAACACTGAAGCTTTCTTT.

The chain links TRBV7-2 to TRBJ2-2, with 7 bases that match TRBD2. The CDR3 totals 15 residues. Germline CDR1 SGHTA, CDR2 FQGNSA. Trimming cost V 5 bases and J 1 base; bases outside gene matches: 4. The CDR3 bases are TGTGCCAGCAGCACAGCGGGGAAGAACACCGGGGAGCTGTTTTTT. This gives the protein CASSTAGKNTGELFF.